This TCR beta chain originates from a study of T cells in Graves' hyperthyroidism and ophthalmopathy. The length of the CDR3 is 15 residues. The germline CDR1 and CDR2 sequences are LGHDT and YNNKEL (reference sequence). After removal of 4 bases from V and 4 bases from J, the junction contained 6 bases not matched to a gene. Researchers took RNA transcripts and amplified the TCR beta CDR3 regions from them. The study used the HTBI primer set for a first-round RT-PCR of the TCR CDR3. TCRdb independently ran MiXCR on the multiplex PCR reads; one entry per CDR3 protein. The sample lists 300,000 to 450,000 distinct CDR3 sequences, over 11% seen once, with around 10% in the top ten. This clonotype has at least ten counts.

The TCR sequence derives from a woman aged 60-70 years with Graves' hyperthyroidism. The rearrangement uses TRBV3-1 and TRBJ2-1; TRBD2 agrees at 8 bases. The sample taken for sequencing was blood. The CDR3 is CASSPVLAGYNEQFF. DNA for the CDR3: TGTGCCAGCAGCCCCGTTTTAGCGGGATACAATGAGCAGTTCTTC.